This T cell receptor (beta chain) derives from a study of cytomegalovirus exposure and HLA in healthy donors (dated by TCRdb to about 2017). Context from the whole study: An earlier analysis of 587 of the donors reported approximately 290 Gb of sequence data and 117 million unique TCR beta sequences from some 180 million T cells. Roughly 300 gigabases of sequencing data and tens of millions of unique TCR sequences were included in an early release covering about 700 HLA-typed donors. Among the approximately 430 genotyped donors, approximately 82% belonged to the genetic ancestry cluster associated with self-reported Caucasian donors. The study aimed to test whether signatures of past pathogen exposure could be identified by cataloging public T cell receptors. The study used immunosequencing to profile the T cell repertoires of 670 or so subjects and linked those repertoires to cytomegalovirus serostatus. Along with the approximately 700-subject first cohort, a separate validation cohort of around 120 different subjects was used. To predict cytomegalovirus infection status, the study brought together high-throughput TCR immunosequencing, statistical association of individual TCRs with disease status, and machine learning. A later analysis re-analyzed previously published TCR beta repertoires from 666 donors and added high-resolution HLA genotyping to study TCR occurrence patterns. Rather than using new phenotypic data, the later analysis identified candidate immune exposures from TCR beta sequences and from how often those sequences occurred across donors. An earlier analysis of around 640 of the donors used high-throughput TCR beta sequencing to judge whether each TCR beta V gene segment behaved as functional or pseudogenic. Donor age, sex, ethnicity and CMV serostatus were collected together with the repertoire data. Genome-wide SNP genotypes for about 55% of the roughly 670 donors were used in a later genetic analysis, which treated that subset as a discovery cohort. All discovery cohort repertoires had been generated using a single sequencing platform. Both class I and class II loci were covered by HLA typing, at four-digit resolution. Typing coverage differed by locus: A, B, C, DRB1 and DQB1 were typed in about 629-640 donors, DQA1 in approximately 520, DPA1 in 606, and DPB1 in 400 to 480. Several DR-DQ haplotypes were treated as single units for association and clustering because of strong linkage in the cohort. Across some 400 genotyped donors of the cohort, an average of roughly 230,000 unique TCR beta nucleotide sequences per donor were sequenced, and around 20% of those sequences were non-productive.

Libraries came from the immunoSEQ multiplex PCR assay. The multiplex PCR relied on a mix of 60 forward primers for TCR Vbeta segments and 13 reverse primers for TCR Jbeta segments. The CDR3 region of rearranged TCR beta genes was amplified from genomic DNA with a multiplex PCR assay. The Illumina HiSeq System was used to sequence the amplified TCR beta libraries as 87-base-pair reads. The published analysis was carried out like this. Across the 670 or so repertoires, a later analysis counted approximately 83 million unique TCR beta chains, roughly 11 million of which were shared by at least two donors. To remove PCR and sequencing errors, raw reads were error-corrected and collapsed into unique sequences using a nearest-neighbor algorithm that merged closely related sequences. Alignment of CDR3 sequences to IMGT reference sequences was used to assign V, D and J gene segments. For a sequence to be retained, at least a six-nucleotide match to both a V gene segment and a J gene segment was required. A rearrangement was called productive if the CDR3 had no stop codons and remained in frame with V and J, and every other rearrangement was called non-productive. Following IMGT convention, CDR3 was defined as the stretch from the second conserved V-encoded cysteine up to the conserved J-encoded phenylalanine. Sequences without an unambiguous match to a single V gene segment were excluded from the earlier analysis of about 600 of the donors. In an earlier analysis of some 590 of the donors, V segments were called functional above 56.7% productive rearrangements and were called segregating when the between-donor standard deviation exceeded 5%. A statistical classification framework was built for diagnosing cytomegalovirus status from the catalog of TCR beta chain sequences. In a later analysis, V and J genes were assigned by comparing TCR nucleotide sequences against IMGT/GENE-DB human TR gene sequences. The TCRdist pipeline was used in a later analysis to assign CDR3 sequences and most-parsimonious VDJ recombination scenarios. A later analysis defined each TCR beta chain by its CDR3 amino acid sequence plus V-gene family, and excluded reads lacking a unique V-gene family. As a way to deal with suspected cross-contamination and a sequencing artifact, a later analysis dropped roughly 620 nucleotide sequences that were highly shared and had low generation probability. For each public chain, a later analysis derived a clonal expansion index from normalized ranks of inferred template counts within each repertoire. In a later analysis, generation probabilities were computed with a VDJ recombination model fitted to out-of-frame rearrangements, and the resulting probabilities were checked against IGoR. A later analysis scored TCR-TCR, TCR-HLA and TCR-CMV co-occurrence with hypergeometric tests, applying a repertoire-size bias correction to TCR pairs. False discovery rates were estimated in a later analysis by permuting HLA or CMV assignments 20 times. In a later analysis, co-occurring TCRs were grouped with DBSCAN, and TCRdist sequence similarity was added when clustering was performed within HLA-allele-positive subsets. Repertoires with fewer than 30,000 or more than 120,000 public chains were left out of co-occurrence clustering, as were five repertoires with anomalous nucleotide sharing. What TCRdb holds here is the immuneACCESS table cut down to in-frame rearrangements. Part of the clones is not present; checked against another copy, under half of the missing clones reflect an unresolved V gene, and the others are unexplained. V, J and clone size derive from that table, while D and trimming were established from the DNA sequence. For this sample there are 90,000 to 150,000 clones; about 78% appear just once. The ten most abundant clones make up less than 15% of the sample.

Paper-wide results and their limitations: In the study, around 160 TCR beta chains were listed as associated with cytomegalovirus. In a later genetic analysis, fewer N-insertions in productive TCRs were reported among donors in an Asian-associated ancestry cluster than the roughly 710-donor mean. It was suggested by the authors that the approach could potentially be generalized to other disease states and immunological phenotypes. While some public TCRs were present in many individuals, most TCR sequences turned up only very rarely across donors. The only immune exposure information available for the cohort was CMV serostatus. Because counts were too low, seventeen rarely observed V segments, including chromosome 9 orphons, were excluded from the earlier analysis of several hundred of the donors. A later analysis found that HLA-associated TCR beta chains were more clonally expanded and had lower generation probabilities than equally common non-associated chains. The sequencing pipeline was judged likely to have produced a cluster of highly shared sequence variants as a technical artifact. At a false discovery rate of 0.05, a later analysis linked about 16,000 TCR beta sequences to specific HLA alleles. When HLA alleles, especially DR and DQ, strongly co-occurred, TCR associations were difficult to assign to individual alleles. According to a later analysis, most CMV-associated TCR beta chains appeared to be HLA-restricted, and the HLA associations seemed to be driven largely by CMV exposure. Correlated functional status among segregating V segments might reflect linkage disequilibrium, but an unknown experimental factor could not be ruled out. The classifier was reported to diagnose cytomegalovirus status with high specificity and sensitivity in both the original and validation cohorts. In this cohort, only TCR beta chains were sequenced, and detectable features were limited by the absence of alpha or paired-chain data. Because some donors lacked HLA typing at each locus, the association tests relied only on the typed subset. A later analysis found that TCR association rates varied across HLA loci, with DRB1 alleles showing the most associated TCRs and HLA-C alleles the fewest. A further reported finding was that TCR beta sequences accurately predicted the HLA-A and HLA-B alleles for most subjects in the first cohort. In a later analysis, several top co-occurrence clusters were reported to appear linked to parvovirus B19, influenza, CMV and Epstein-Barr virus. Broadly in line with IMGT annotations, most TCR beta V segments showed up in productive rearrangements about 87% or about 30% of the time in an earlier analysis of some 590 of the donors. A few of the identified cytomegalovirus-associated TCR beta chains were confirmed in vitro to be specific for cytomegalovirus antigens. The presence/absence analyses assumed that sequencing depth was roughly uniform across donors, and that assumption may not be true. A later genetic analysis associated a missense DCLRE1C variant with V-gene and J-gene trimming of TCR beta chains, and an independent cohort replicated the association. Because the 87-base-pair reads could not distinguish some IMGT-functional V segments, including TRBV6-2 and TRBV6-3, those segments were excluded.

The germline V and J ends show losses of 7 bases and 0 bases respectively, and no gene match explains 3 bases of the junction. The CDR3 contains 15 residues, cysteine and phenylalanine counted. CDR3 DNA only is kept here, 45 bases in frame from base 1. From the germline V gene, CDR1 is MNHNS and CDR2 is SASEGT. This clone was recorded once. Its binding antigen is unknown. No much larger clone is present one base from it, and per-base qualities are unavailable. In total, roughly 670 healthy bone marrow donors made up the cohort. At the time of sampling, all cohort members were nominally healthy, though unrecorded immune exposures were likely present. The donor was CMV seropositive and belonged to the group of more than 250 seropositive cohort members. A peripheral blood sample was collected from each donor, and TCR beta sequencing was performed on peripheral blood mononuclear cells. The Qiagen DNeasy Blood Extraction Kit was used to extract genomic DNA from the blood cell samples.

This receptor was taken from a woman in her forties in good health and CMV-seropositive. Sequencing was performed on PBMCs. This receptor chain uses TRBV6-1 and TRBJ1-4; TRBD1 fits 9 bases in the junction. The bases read TGTGCCAGCACTAGGACAGGGGCAACTAATGAAAAACTGTTTTTT. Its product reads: CASTRTGATNEKLFF.